What follows are 2 T cell receptor beta chains derived from one specimen sequenced in a study of blood T cell repertoires in COVID-19. This table comes from immunoSEQ multiplex PCR, and its TCRdb copy is limited to in-frame clones, with some not included. Of some 130,000 clones in the sample, roughly two thirds are singletons; the top ten hold approximately 2%. Sequenced input: peripheral blood. These receptors came from a woman between 65 and 79 years old with acute or convalescent COVID-19.

The chain is built from TRBV7-8 and TRBJ1-4; tentatively, D is TRBD1 (5 bases). The CDR3 covers 15 residues. The V gene lost 3 bases and the J gene lost 3 bases, with 11 bases spanning the gap. Germline CDR1 SGHVS, CDR2 FQNEAQ. In DNA form, the CDR3 reads TGTGCCAGCAGCTTCGGGTTGACAGCTAATGAAAAACTGTTTTTT. This translates into CASSFGLTANEKLFF.

The rearrangement uses TRBV28 and TRBJ1-1, with D possibly TRBD1 on 5 matching bases. The germline V gene has CDR1 MDHEN and CDR2 SYDVKM. Trimming cost V 5 bases and J 11 bases, with 15 bases left between them. CDR3 length equals 12 residues. CDR3 nucleotides: TGTGCCAGCAGTCTCCAAGACCGGGGGGCTTTCTTT. It codes for CASSLQDRGAFF.